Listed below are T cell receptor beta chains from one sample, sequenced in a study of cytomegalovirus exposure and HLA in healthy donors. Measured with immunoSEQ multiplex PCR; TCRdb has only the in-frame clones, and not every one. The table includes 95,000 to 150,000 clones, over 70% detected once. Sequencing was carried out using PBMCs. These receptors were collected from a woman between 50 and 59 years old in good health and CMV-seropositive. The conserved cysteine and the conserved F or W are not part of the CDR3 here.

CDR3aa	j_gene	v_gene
SVQPYDSEQY	TRBJ2-7	TRBV29-1
ASSGGLAWETQY	TRBJ2-5	TRBV9
ASSSGQGLKQY	TRBJ2-7	TRBV11-2
ATSFTGGPDTEAF	TRBJ1-1	TRBV15
ASSQDATAYEQY	TRBJ2-7	TRBV4-1
ASSPRAYNEQF	TRBJ2-1	TRBV19
ASRGTGLTEAF	TRBJ1-1	TRBV6-5
ASSLERGQGFNSPLH	TRBJ1-6	TRBV5-6
ASSRERSSYEQY	TRBJ2-7	TRBV11-3
ASSVGAGRNQPQH	TRBJ1-5	TRBV9
ASSGGQDMYTEAF	TRBJ1-1	TRBV5-6
ASSLPGGSDTQY	TRBJ2-3	TRBV7-2
SASGSYEQY	TRBJ2-7	TRBV20-1
ASSQKKAGLGGSPLH	TRBJ1-6	TRBV4-2